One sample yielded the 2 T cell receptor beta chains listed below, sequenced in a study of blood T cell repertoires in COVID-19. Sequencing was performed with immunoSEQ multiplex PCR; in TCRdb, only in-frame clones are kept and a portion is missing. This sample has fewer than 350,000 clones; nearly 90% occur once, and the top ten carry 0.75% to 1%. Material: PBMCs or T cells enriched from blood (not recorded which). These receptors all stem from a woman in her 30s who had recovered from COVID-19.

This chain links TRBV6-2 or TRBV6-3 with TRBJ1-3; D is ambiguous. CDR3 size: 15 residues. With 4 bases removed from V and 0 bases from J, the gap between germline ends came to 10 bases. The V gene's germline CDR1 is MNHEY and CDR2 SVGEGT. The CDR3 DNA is TGTGCCAGCAGTTCGACATTTTTCTCTGGAAACACCATATATTTT. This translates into CASSSTFFSGNTIYF.

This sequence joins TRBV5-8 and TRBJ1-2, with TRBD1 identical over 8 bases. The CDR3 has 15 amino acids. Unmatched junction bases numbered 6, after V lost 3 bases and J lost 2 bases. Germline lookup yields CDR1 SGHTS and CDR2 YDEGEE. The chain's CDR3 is CASSSLRTGNYGYTF. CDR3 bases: TGTGCCAGCAGCTCCTTGCGGACAGGGAACTATGGCTACACCTTC. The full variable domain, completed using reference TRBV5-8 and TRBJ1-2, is EAGVTQSPTHLIKTRGQQATLRCSPISGHTSVYWYQQALGLGLQFLLWYDEGEERNRGNFPPRFSGRQFPNYSSELNVNALELEDSALYLCASSSLRTGNYGYTFGSGTRLTVV.